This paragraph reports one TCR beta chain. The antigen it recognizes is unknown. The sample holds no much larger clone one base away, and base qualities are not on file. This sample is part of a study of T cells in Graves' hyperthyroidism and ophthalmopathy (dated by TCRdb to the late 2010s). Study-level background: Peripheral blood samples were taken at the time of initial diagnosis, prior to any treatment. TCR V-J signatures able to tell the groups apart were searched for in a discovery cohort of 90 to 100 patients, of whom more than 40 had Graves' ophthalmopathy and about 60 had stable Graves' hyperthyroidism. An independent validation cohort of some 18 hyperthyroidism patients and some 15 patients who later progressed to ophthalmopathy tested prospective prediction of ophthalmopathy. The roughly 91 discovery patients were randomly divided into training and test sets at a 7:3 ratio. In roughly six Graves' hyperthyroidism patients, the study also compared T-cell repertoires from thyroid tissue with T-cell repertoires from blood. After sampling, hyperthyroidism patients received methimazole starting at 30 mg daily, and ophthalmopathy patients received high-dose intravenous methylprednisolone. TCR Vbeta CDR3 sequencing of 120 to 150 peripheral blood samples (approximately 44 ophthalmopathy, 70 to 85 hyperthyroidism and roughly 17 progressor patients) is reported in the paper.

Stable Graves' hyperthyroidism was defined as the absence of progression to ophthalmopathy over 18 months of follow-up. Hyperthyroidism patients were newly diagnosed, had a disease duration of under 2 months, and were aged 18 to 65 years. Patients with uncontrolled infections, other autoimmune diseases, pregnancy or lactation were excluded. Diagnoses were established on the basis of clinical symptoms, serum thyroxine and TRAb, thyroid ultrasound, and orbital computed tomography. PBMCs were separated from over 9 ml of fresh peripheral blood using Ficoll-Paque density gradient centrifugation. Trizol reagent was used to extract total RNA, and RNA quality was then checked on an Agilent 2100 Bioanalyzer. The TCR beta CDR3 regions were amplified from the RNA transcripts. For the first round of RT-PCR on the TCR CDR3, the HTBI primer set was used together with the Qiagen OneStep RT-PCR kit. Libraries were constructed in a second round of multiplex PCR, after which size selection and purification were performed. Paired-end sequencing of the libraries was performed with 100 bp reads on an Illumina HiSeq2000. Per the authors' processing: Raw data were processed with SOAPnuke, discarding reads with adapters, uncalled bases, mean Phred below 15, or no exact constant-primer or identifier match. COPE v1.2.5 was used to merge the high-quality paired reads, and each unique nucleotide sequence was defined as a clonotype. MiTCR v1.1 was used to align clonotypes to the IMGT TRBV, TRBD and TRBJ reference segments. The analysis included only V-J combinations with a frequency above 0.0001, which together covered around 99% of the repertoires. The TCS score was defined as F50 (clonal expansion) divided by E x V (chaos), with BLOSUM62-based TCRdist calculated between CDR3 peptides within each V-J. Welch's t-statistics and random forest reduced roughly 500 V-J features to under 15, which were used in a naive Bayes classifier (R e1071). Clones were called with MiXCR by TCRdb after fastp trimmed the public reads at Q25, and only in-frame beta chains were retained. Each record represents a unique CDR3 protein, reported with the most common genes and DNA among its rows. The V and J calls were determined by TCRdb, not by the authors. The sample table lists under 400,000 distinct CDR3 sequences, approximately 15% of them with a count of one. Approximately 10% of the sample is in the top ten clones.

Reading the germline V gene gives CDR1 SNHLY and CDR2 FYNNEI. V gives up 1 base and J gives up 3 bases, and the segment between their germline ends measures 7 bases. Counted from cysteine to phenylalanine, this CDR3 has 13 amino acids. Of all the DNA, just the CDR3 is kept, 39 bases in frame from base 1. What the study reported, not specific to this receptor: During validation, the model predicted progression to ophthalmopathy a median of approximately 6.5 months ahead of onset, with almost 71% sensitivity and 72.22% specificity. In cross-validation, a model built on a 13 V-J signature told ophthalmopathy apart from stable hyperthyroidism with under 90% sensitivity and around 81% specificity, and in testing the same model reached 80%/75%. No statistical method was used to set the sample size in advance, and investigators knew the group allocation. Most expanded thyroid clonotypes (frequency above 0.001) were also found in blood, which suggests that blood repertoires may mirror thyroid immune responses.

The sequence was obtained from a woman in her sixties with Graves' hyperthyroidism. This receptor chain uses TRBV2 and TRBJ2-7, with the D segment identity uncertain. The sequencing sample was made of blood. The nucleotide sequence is TGTGCCAGCAGTGAAGAATCCCTCTACGAGCAGTACTTC. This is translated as CASSEESLYEQYF.